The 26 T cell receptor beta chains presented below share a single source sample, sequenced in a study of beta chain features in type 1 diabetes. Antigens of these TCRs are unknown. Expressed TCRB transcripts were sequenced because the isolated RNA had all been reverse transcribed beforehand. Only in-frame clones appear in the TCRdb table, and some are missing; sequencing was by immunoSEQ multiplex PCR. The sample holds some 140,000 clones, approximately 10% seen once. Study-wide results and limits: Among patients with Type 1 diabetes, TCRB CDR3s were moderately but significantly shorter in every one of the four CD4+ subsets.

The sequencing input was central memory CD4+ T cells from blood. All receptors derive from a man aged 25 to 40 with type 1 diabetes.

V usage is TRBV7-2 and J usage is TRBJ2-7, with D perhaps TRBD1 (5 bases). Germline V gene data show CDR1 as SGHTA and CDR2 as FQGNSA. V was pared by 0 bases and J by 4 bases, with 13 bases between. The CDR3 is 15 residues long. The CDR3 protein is CASSLAGAPEYEQYF. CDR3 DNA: TGTGCCAGCAGCTTAGCTGGGGCACCCGAATACGAGCAGTACTTC.

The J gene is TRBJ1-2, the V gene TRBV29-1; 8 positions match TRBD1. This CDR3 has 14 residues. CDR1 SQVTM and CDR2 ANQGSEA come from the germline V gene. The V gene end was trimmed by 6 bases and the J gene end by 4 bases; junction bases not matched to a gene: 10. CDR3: CSVTEQGALYGYTF. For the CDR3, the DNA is TGCAGCGTGACCGAGCAGGGGGCTCTCTATGGCTACACCTTC.

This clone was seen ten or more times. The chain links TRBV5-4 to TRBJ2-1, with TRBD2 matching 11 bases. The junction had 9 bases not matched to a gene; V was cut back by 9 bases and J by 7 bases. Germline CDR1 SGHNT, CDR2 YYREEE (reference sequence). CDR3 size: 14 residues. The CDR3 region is CATCSGGAANEQFF. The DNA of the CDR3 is TGTGCCACCTGTAGCGGGGGGGCCGCTAATGAGCAGTTCTTC.

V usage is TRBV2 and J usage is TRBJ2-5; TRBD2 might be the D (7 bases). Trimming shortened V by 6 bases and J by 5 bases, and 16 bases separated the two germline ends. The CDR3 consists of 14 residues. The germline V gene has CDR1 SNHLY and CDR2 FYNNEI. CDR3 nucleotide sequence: TGTGCCAGCAGCAAAGGGGGGGAACTCGAGACCCAGTACTTC. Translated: CASSKGGELETQYF.

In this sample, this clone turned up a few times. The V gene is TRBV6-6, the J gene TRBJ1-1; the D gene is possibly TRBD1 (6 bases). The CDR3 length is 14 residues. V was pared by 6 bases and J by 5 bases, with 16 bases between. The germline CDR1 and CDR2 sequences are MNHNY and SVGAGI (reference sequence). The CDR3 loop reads CASSPQGKGTEAFF. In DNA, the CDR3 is TGTGCCAGCAGCCCACAGGGTAAGGGAACTGAAGCTTTCTTT.

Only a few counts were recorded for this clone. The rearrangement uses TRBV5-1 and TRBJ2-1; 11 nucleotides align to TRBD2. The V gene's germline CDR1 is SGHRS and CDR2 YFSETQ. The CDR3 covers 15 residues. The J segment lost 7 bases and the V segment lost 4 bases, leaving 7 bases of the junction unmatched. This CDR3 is CASSRQGLAENEQFF. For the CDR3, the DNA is TGCGCCAGCAGCCGCCAGGGACTAGCGGAAAATGAGCAGTTCTTC.

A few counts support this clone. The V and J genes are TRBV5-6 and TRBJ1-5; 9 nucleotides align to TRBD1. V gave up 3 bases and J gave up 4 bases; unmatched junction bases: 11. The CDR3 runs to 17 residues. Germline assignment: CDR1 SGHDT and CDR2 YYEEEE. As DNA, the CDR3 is TGTGCCAGCAGCTCTGGCGGGGGACAGGGTGGGAATCAGCCCCAGCATTTT. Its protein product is CASSSGGGQGGNQPQHF.

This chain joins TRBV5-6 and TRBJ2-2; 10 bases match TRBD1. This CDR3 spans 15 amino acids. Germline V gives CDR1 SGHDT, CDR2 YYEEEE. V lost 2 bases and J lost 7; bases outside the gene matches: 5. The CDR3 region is CASSFDRGRNGELFF. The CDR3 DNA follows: TGTGCCAGCAGCTTCGACAGGGGGCGGAACGGGGAGCTGTTTTTT.

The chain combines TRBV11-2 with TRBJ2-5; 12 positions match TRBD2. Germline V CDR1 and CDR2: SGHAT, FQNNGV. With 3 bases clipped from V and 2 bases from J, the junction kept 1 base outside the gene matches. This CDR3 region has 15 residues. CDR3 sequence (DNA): TGTGCCAGCAGCTTCGGACTAGCGGGACAAGAGACCCAGTACTTC. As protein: CASSFGLAGQETQYF.

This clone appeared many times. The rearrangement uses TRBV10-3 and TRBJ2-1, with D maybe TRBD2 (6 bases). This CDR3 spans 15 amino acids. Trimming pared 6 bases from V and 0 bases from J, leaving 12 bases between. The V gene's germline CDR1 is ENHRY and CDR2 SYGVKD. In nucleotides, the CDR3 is TGTGCCATCAGCGGCGGGGCCAGCTCCTACAATGAGCAGTTCTTC. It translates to CAISGGASSYNEQFF.

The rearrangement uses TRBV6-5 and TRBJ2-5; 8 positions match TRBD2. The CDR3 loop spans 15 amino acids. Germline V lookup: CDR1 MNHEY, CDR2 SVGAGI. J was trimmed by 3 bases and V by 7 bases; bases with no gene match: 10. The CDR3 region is CASTLSGGREETQYF. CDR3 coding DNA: TGTGCCAGCACCCTAAGCGGGGGACGGGAAGAGACCCAGTACTTC.

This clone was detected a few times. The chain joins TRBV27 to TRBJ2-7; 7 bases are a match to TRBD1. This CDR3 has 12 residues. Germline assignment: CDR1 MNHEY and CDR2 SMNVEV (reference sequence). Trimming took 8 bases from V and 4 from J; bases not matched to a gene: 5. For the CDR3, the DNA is TGTGCCAGCGGTGCACAGGGGTACGAGCAGTACTTC. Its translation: CASGAQGYEQYF.

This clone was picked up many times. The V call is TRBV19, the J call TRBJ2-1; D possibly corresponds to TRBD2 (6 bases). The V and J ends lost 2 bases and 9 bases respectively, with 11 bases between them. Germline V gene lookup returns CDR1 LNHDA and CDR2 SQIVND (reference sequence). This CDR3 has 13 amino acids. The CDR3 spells CASSISEGGEQFF. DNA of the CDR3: TGTGCCAGTAGTATATCGGAGGGCGGTGAGCAGTTCTTC.

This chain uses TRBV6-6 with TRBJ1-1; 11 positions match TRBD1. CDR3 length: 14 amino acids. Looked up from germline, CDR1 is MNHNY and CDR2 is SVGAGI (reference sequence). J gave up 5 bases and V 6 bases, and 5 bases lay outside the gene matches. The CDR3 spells CASSRDRGKTEAFF. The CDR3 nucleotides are TGTGCCAGCAGCCGGGACAGGGGGAAGACTGAAGCTTTCTTT.

The CDR3 protein is CASSPGTSGGQQETQYF. CDR3 coding DNA: TGTGCCAGCAGCCCTGGGACTAGCGGGGGGCAGCAAGAGACCCAGTACTTC. The chain uses TRBV7-2 and TRBJ2-5; TRBD2 agrees at 15 bases. CDR3 length: 17 residues. The germline gives CDR1 SGHTA, CDR2 FQGNSA. The V segment lost 5 bases and the J segment 2 bases; nucleotides outside the gene matches: 6.

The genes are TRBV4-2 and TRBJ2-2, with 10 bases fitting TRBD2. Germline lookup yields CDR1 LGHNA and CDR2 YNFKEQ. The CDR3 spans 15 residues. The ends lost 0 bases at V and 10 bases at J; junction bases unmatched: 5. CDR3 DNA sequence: TGTGCCAGCAGCCAAGATTTAGCGGGGGGACCGGAGCTGTTTTTT. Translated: CASSQDLAGGPELFF.

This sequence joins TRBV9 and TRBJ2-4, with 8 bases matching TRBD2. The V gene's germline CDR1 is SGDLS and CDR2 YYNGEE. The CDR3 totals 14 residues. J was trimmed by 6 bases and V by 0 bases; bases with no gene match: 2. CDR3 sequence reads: CASSVAGGGNIQYF. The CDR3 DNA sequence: TGTGCCAGCAGCGTAGCCGGGGGGGGAAACATTCAGTACTTC.

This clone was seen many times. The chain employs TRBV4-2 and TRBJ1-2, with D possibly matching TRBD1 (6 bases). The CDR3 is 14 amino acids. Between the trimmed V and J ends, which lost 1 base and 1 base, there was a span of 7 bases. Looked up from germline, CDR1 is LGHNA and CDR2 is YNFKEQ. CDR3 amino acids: CASSQGTDNYGYTF. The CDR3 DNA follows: TGTGCCAGCAGCCAAGGGACAGATAACTATGGCTACACCTTC.

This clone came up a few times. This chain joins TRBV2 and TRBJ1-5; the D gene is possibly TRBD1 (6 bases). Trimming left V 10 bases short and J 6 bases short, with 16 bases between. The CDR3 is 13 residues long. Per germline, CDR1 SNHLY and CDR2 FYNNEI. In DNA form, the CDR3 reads TGTGCCACCGGCAACAGGGAACGTCAGCCCCAGCATTTT. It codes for CATGNRERQPQHF.

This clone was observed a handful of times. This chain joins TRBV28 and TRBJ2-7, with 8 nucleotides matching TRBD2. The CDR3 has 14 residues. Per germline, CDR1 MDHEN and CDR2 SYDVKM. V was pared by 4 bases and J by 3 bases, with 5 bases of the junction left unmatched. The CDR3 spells CASSSRGGYYEQYF. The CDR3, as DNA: TGTGCCAGCAGTTCTCGCGGGGGGTACTACGAGCAGTACTTC. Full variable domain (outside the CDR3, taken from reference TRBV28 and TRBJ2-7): DVKVTQSSRYLVKRTGEKVFLECVQDMDHENMFWYRQDPGLGLRLIYFSYDVKMKEKGDIPEGYSVSREKKERFSLILESASTNQTSMYLCASSSRGGYYEQYFGPGTRLTVT.

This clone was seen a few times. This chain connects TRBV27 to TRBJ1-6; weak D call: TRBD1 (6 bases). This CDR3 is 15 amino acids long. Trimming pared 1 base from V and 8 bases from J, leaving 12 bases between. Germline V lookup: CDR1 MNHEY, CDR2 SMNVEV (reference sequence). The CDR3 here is CASSLFGGSHSPLHF. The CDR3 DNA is TGTGCCAGCAGTTTATTTGGGGGCTCACATTCACCCCTCCACTTT.

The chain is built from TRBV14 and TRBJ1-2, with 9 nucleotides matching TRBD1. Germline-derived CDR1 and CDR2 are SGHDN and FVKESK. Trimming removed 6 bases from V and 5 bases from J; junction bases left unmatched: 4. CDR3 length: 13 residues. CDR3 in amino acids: CASRPGQGYGYTF. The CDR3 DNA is TGTGCCAGCAGACCGGGACAGGGATATGGCTACACCTTC.

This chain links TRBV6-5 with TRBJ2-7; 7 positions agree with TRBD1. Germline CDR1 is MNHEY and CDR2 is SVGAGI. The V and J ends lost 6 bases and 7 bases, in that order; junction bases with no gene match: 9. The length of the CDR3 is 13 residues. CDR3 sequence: CASSSDRVDEQYF. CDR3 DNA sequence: TGTGCCAGCAGCTCCGACAGGGTAGATGAGCAGTACTTC.

The CDR3 region is CSVERQGFAGELFF. The DNA for the CDR3 is TGCAGCGTGGAGCGACAGGGATTTGCCGGGGAGCTGTTTTTT. The chain recombines TRBV29-1 with TRBJ2-2; 7 bases line up with TRBD1. Looked up from germline, CDR1 is SQVTM and CDR2 is ANQGSEA. This CDR3 contains 14 residues. V lost 6 bases and J lost 6; bases outside the gene matches: 10.

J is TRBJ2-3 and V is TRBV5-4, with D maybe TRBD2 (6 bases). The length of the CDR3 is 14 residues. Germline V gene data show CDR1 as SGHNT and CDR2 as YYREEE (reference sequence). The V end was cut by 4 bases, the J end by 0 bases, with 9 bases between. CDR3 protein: CASSTGVSTDTQYF. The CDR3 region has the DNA TGTGCCAGCAGCACGGGGGTCAGCACAGATACGCAGTATTTT.

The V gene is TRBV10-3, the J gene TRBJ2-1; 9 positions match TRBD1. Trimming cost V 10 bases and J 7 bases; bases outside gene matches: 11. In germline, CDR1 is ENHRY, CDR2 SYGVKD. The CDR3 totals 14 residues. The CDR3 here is CASDRGGPGNEQFF. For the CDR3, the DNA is TGTGCCAGCGACAGGGGGGGCCCAGGTAATGAGCAGTTCTTC.